One and the same sample provided the 21 T cell receptor beta chains below, sequenced in a study of cytomegalovirus exposure and HLA in healthy donors. PCR used 60 Vbeta primers and 13 Jbeta primers. The method was immunoSEQ multiplex PCR; TCRdb's version includes in-frame clones alone and lacks a portion of them. In the table there are around 190,000 clones, 75% to 80% of which are singletons. Sequencing used PBMCs. The receptors originated from a woman under 40 in good health and CMV-seropositive.

The chain has TRBV9 and TRBJ2-3; perhaps TRBD2 as D (5 bases). Germline assignment: CDR1 SGDLS and CDR2 YYNGEE. V lost 0 bases, J lost 5 bases, and 10 bases lay in between. CDR3 length: 14 amino acids. CDR3 region: CASSVDTEGDTQYF. The CDR3 DNA follows: TGTGCCAGCAGCGTAGATACAGAGGGAGATACGCAGTATTTT. The full variable domain, rest sourced from reference TRBV9 and TRBJ2-3, is DSGVTQTPKHLITATGQRVTLRCSPRSGDLSVYWYQQSLDQGLQFLIQYYNGEERAKGNILERFSAQQFPDLHSELNLSSLELGDSALYFCASSVDTEGDTQYFGPGTRLTVL.

In this sample, this clone turned up a few times. V gene TRBV11-2 combines with J gene TRBJ2-5; the D is unclear. Trimming pared 0 bases from V and 1 base from J, leaving 6 bases between. Germline CDR1 reads SGHAT; CDR2 reads FQNNGV. The CDR3 loop spans 14 amino acids. For the CDR3, the DNA is TGTGCCAGCAGCTTAGAAGTCGGCCAAGAGACCCAGTACTTC. This translates into CASSLEVGQETQYF.

The rearrangement joins TRBV4-3 to TRBJ2-6, with D unresolved. Looked up from germline, CDR1 is LGHNA and CDR2 is YSLEER. CDR3 length: 17 amino acids. V dropped 1 base and J dropped 1 base, with 11 bases sitting between them. For the CDR3, the DNA is TGCGCCAGCAGCCAAGTGTCTTCCCTATCTGGGGCCAACGTCCTGACTTTC. Protein product: CASSQVSSLSGANVLTF.

The chain uses TRBV4-1 and TRBJ2-2, with D hard to call. The ends were cut back, 0 bases at V and 0 bases at J, with 8 bases in the middle. The CDR3 loop spans 16 amino acids. The germline gives CDR1 MGHRA, CDR2 YSYEKL. CDR3 amino acids: CASSQDVGANTGELFF. CDR3 bases: TGCGCCAGCAGCCAAGATGTTGGAGCGAACACCGGGGAGCTGTTTTTT.

The table lists this clone with a count of one. One end of the junction does not line up with germline, which may come from a read error. V usage is TRBV5-4 and J usage is TRBJ2-2, with 7 bases matching TRBD2. The CDR3 spans 15 residues. CDR1 and CDR2 from the germline V gene are SGHNT and YYREEE (reference sequence). The DNA for the CDR3 is TGTGCCAGCCGCTTGTGGGGGGGGAGGACCGGGGAGCTGTTTTTT. This gives the protein CASRLWGGRTGELFF.

This rearrangement joins TRBV6-5 to TRBJ1-1, with D possibly matching TRBD1 (5 bases). CDR1 is MNHEY, CDR2 SVGAGI, per germline. Trimming cost V 2 bases and J 10 bases, with 14 bases left between them. The CDR3 sequence is 13 residues long. The CDR3, as DNA: TGTGCCAGCAGTTACGATGTAGGGGAGGGAGCTTTCTTT. It encodes CASSYDVGEGAFF.

The V call is TRBV5-1, the J call TRBJ2-3; tentatively, D is TRBD2 (5 bases). The V end was cut by 3 bases, the J end by 0 bases, with 11 bases between. The CDR3 runs to 15 residues. The germline V gene encodes CDR1 SGHRS and CDR2 YFSETQ. The CDR3 sequence is CASSSGLPSTDTQYF. In DNA form, the CDR3 reads TGCGCCAGCAGCTCCGGACTTCCAAGCACAGATACGCAGTATTTT.

DNA of the CDR3: TGCGCCAGCAGCTTGGGACAGGGTGGGAATTCACCCCTCCACTTT. Translating gives CASSLGQGGNSPLHF. V usage is TRBV5-1 and J usage is TRBJ1-6; 7 positions agree with TRBD1. The CDR3 is 15 amino acids. V lost 0 bases, J lost 7 bases, and 4 bases stayed unmatched. Germline CDR1 is SGHRS and CDR2 is YFSETQ.

The gene calls are TRBV5-6 and TRBJ2-3, with 7 bases fitting TRBD2. The CDR3 totals 16 residues. With 4 bases clipped from V and 0 bases from J, the junction kept 8 bases outside the gene matches. Germline CDR1 reads SGHDT; CDR2 reads YYEEEE. CDR3 nucleotide sequence: TGTGCCAGCAGCGCGATGAGCGGGGAAAGCACAGATACGCAGTATTTT. It is translated as CASSAMSGESTDTQYF. The full variable domain, its missing parts supplied by reference TRBV5-6 and TRBJ2-3, is DAGVTQSPTHLIKTRGQQVTLRCSPKSGHDTVSWYQQALGQGPQFIFQYYEEEERQRGNFPDRFSGHQFPNYSSELNVNALLLGDSALYLCASSAMSGESTDTQYFGPGTRLTVL.

The chain uses TRBV19 and TRBJ2-5; weak D call: TRBD2 (5 bases). CDR1 is LNHDA, CDR2 SQIVND, per germline (reference sequence). The CDR3 runs to 15 residues. The V and J ends lost 5 bases and 3 bases respectively, with 16 bases between them. CDR3 nucleotides: TGTGCCAGTAGTCCCTCGCCCGGACTTGAAGAGACCCAGTACTTC. This gives the protein CASSPSPGLEETQYF.

This clone was seen more than once but under ten times. The chain is built from TRBV28 and TRBJ1-5; D is undetermined. Germline assignment: CDR1 MDHEN and CDR2 SYDVKM. With 3 bases removed from V and 5 bases from J, the gap between germline ends came to 5 bases. The CDR3 runs 12 residues. DNA for the CDR3: TGTGCCAGCAGTTTTTCCGATCAGCCCCAGCATTTT. This encodes CASSFSDQPQHF. The whole variable domain, remainder taken from reference TRBV28 and TRBJ1-5, is DVKVTQSSRYLVKRTGEKVFLECVQDMDHENMFWYRQDPGLGLRLIYFSYDVKMKEKGDIPEGYSVSREKKERFSLILESASTNQTSMYLCASSFSDQPQHFGDGTRLSIL.

About this clone: One end of the junction fails to match germline, which may point to a read error. This chain connects TRBV7-9 to TRBJ1-4, with TRBD1 identical over 7 bases. CDR3 length equals 12 residues. CDR1 is SEHNR, CDR2 FQNEAQ, per germline (reference sequence). The CDR3 region is CSSSVHGDRLFF. DNA for the CDR3: TGTTCCAGCAGCGTTCATGGGGACAGACTGTTTTTT.

The chain joins TRBV7-3 to TRBJ2-5; 9 bases line up with TRBD2. The CDR3 runs to 15 residues. After removal of 5 bases from V and 4 bases from J, the junction contained 8 bases not matched to a gene. Germline V gives CDR1 SGHTA, CDR2 FQGTGA. As DNA, the CDR3 is TGTGCCAGCAGCCGGGGCGGGGGGGCAGGAGAGACCCAGTACTTC. Translated, it gives CASSRGGGAGETQYF.

A remark on this clone: A far larger clone lies a single base away; this is likely a read error. The J gene is TRBJ2-1, the V gene TRBV11-2; possible D gene TRBD2, 5 bases. The length of the CDR3 is 14 residues. With 1 base removed from V and 2 bases from J, the gap between germline ends came to 6 bases. Germline assignment: CDR1 SGHAT and CDR2 FQNNGV. This CDR3 is CASSLAGTYNEQFF. DNA of the CDR3: TGTGCCAGCAGCTTAGCGGGAACCTACAATGAGCAGTTCTTC.

The rearrangement uses TRBV11-3 and TRBJ1-2; no clear D. The V gene's germline CDR1 is SGHNT and CDR2 YENEEA. CDR3 length: 15 residues. V lost 1 base and J 0 bases, leaving 9 bases between the germline ends. CDR3: CASSLGQAANYGYTF. CDR3 bases: TGTGCCAGCAGCTTAGGCCAAGCTGCTAACTATGGCTACACCTTC.

There are a few counts of this clone. The V and J genes are TRBV11-3 and TRBJ1-1; D uncertain. The CDR3 extends over 13 amino acids. Per the germline V gene, CDR1 is SGHNT and CDR2 is YENEEA. Trimming cost V 5 bases and J 3 bases, with 10 bases left between them. This chain's CDR3 is CASSAPEDTEAFF. The CDR3 DNA sequence: TGTGCCAGCAGCGCCCCCGAGGACACTGAAGCTTTCTTT. Together with reference TRBV11-3 and TRBJ1-1, the CDR3 gives the full variable domain: EAGVVQSPRYKIIEKKQPVAFWCNPISGHNTLYWYLQNLGQGPELLIRYENEEAVDDSQLPKDRFSAERLKGVDSTLKIQPAELGDSAVYLCASSAPEDTEAFFGQGTRLTVV.

This sequence joins TRBV28 and TRBJ2-1; tentative D call: TRBD1 (5 bases). V lost 2 bases, J lost 9 bases, and 8 bases lay in between. CDR1 and CDR2 from the germline V gene are MDHEN and SYDVKM. CDR3 length equals 12 residues. Written as DNA, the CDR3 is TGTGCCAGCAGTTTACAGGGTTTTGAGCAGTTCTTC. It is translated as CASSLQGFEQFF.

The J gene is TRBJ1-1, the V gene TRBV2; a possible D gene is TRBD1 (5 bases). There are 15 residues in the CDR3. Germline V gene sequence: CDR1 SNHLY, CDR2 FYNNEI. Deletions cut 4 bases from V and 0 bases from J, with 12 bases between. CDR3 bases: TGTGCCAGCAGTGCCGAAGACAGACTGAACACTGAAGCTTTCTTT. It translates to CASSAEDRLNTEAFF. The variable domain in full, with the rest retrieved from reference TRBV2 and TRBJ1-1, is EPEVTQTPSHQVTQMGQEVILRCVPISNHLYFYWYRQILGQKVEFLVSFYNNEISEKSEIFDDQFSVERPDGSNFTLKIRSTKLEDSAMYFCASSAEDRLNTEAFFGQGTRLTVV.

The chain carries TRBV19 and TRBJ2-1; D perhaps matches TRBD1 (5 bases). The length of the CDR3 is 13 residues. The V end was cut by 9 bases, the J end by 1 base, with 10 bases between. Germline values: CDR1 LNHDA, CDR2 SQIVND (reference sequence). CDR3 nucleotide sequence: TGTGCCAGCGCCCAGGGTTCCTACAATGAGCAGTTCTTC. Amino acid sequence: CASAQGSYNEQFF. The full variable domain, with the rest looked up from reference TRBV19 and TRBJ2-1, is DGGITQSPKYLFRKEGQNVTLSCEQNLNHDAMYWYRQDPGQGLRLIYYSQIVNDFQKGDIAEGYSVSREKKESFPLTVTSAQKNPTAFYLCASAQGSYNEQFFGPGTRLTVL.

This sequence joins TRBV5-4 and TRBJ2-5; the match to TRBD2 covers 8 bases. The CDR3 loop spans 15 amino acids. CDR1 and CDR2 (germline): SGHNT, YYREEE (reference sequence). Germline trimming cut 4 bases from V and 5 bases from J; bases unmatched to any gene: 10. The CDR3 reads CASSPEGRGGETQYF. The CDR3 DNA reads TGTGCCAGCAGCCCGGAGGGGCGCGGGGGGGAGACCCAGTACTTC.

This clone was observed a few times. This rearrangement joins TRBV7-6 to TRBJ2-2, with no clear D. The length of the CDR3 is 13 residues. The V end lost 5 bases, the J end lost 4 bases, and 8 bases lay between the germline ends. Germline CDR1 SGHVS, CDR2 FNYEAQ. For the CDR3, the DNA is TGTGCCAGCAGCCTGTCCCGCACCGGGGAGCTGTTTTTT. The encoded protein is CASSLSRTGELFF.